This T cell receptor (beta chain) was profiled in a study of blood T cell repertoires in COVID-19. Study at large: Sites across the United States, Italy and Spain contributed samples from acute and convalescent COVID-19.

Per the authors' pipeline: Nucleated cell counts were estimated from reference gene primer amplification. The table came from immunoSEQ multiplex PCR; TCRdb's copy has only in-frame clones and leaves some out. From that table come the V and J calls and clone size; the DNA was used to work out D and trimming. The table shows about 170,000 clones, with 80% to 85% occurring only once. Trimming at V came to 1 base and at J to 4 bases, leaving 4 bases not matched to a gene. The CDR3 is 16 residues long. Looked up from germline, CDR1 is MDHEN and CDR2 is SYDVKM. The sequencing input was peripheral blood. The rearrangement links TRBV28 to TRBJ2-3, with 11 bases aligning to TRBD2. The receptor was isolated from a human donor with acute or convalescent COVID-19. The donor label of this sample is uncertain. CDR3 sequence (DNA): TGTGCCAGCAGTTTATTAGCGGGAGGGCCCCCAGATACGCAGTATTTT. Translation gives CASSLLAGGPPDTQYF.